The T cell receptor beta chain under discussion was sequenced for a study of response to subunit inactivated influenza vaccine. Findings of the study overall: Few additional T cells are recruited per seasonal influenza vaccination, authors suggested.

TCRdb used MiXCR to reprocess the RT-PCR reads, holding one entry per CDR3 protein. The sample gives approximately 500,000 distinct CDR3 sequences, roughly 13% of which show up once; approximately 14% is in the top ten. In the case of this clonotype: Antigen: not known.

This CDR3 is 14 amino acids long. V lost 6 bases to trimming and J lost 0 bases; unmatched junction nucleotides: 3. The source is a man aged 45-65 years who received an inactivated influenza vaccine. This chain connects TRBV12-3 or TRBV12-4 to TRBJ1-2; 8 positions match TRBD1. Sequenced here: PBMCs from blood, sampled more than 35 days after vaccination. The chain's CDR3 is CASRTGGSNYGYTF. For the CDR3, the DNA is TGTGCCAGCAGAACAGGGGGGTCTAACTATGGCTACACCTTC.